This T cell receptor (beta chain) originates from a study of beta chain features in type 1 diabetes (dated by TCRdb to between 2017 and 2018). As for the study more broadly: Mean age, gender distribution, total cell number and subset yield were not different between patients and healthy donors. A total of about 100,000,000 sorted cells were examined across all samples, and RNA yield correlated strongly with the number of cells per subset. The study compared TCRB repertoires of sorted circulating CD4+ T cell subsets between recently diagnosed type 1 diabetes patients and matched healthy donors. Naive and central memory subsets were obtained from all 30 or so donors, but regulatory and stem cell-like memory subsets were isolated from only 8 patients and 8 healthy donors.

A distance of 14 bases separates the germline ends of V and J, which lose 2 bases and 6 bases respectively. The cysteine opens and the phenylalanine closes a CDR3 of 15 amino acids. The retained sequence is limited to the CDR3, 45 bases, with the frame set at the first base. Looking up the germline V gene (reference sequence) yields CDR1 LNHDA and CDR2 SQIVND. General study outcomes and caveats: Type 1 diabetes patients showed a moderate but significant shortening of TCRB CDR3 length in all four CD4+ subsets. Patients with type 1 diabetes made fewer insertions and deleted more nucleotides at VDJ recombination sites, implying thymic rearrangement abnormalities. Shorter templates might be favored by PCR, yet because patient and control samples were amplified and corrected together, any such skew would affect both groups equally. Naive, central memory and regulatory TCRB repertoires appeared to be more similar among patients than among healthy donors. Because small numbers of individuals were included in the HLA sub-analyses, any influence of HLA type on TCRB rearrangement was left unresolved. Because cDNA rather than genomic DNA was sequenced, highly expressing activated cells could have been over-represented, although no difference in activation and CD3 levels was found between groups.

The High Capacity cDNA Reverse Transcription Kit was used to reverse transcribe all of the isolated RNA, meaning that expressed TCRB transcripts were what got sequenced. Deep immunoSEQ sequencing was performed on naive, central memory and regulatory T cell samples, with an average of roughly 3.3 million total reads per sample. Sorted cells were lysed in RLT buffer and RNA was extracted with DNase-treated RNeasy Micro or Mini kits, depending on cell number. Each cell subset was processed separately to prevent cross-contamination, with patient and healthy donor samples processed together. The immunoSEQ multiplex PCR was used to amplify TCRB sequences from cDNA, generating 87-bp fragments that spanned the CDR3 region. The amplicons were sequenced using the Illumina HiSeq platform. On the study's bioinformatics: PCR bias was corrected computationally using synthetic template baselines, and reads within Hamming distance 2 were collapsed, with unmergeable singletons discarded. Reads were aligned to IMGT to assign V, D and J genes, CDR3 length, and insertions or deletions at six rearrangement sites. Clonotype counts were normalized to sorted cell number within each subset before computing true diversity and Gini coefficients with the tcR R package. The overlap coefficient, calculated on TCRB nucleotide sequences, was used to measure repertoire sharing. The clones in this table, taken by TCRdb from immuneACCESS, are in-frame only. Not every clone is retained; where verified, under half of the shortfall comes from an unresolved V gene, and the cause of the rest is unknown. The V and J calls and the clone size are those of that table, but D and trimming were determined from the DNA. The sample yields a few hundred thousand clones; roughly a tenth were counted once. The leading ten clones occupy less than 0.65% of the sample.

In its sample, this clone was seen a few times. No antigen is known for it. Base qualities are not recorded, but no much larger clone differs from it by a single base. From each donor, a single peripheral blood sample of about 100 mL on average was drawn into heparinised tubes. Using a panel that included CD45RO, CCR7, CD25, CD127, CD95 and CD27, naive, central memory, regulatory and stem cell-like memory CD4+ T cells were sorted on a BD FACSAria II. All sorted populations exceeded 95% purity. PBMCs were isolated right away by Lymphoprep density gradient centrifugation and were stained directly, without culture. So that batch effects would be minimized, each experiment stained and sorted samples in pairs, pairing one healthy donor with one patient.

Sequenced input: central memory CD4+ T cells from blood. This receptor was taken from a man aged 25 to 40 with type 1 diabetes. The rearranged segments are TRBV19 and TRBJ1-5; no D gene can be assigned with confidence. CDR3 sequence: CASSINGPSGQPQHF. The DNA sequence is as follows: TGTGCCAGTAGTATAAACGGACCAAGCGGTCAGCCCCAGCATTTT. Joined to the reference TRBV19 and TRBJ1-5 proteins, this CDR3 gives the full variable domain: DGGITQSPKYLFRKEGQNVTLSCEQNLNHDAMYWYRQDPGQGLRLIYYSQIVNDFQKGDIAEGYSVSREKKESFPLTVTSAQKNPTAFYLCASSINGPSGQPQHFGDGTRLSIL.